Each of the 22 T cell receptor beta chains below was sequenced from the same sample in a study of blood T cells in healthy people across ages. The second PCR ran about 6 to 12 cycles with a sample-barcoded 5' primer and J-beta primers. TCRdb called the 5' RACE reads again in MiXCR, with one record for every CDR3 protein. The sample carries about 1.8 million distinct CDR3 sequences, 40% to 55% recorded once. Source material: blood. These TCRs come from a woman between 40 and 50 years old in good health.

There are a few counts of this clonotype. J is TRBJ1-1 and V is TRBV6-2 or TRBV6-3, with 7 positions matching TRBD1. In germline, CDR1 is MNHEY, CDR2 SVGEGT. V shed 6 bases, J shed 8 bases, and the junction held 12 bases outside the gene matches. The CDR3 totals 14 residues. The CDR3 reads CASSMTGSGPEAFF. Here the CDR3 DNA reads TGTGCCAGCAGCATGACAGGGTCGGGGCCAGAAGCTTTCTTT.

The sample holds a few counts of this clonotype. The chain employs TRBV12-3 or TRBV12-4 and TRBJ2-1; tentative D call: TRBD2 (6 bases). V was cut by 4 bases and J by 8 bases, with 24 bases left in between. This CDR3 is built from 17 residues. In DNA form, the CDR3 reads TGTGCCAGCAGTTCCCGGACGACTAGAGGGGTCGGCGATGAGCAGTTCTTC. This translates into CASSSRTTRGVGDEQFF.

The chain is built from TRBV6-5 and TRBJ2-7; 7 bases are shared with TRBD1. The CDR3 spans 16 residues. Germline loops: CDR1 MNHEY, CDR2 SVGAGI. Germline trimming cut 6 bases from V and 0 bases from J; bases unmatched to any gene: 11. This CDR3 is CASSDPGQRSSYEQYF. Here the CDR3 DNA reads TGTGCCAGCAGCGACCCGGGACAGCGGAGCTCCTACGAGCAGTACTTC.

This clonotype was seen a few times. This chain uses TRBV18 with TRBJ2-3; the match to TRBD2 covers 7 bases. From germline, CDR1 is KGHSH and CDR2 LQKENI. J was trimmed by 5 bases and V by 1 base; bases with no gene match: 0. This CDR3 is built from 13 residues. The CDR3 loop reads CASSPQRGDTQYF. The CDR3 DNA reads TGTGCCAGCTCACCACAGCGGGGAGATACGCAGTATTTT. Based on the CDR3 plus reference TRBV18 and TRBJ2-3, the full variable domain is NAGVMQNPRHLVRRRGQEARLRCSPMKGHSHVYWYRQLPEEGLKFMVYLQKENIIDESGMPKERFSAEFPKEGPSILRIQQVVRGDSAAYFCASSPQRGDTQYFGPGTRLTVL.

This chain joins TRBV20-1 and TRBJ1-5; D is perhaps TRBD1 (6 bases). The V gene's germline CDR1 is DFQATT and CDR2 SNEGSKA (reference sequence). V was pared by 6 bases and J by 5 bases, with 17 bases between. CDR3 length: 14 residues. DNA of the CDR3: TGCAGTGCCACATCCGACAGGAGTTATCAGCCCCAGCATTTT. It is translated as CSATSDRSYQPQHF.

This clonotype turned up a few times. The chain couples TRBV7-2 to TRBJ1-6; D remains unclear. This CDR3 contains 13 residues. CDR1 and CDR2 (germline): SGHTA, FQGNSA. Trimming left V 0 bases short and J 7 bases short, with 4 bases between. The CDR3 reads CASSLARNSPLHF. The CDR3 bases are TGTGCCAGCAGCTTAGCGAGGAATTCACCCCTCCACTTT.

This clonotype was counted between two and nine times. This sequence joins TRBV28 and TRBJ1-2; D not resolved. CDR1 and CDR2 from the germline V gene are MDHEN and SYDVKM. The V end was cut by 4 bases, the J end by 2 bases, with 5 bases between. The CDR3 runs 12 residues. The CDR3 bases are TGTGCCAGCAGTTGGGCAAACTATGGCTACACCTTC. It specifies CASSWANYGYTF.

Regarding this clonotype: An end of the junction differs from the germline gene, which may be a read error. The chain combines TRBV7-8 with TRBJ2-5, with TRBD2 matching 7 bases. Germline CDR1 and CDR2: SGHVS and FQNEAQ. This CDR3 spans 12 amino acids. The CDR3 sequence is CVSSLVGGGQYF. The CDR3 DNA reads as TGTGTCAGCAGCTTAGTCGGGGGAGGGCAGTACTTC.

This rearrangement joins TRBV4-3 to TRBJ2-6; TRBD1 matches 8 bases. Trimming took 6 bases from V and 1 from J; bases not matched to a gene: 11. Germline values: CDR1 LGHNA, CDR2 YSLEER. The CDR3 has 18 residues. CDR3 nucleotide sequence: TGCGCCAGCAGGGGGCCGACAGGGGCGTCTTCTGGGGCCAACGTCCTGACTTTC. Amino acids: CASRGPTGASSGANVLTF.

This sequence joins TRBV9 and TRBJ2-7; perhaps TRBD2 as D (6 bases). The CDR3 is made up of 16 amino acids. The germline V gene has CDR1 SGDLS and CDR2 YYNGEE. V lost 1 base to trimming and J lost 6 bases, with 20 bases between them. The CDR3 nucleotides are TGTGCCAGCAGCGTATCGGGAGATAGTAGTTGGGGCGAGCAGTACTTC. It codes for CASSVSGDSSWGEQYF.

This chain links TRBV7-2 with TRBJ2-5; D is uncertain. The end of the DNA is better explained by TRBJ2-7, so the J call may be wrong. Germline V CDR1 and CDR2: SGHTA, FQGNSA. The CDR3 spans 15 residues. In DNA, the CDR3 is TGTGCCAGCAGCTTAGACGGACGCCCCCCACTCGAGCAGTACTTC. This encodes CASSLDGRPPLEQYF.

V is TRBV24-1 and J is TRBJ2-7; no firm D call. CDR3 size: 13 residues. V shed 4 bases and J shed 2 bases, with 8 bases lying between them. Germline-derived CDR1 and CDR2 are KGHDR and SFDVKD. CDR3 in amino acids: CATSDINTYEQYF. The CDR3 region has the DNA TGTGCCACCAGTGACATTAATACCTACGAGCAGTACTTC.

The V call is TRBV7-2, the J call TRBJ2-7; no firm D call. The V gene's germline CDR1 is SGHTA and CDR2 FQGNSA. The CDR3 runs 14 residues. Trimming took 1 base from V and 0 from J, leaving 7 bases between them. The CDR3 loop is CASSLVQTSYEQYF. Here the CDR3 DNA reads TGTGCCAGCAGCTTAGTGCAAACCTCCTACGAGCAGTACTTC.

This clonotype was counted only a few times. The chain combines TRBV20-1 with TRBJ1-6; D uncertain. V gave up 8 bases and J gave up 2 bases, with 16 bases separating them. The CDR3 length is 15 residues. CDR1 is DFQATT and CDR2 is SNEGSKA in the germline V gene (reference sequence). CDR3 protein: CSTKGGQTYNSPLHF. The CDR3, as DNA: TGCAGTACTAAGGGAGGGCAAACCTATAATTCACCCCTCCACTTT.

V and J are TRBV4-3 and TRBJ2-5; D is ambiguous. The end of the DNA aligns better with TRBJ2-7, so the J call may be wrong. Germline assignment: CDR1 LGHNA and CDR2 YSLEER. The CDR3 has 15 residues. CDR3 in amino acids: CASSQVSQGPYEQYF. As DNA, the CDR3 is TGCGCCAGCAGCCAAGTGAGCCAAGGGCCTTACGAGCAGTACTTC.

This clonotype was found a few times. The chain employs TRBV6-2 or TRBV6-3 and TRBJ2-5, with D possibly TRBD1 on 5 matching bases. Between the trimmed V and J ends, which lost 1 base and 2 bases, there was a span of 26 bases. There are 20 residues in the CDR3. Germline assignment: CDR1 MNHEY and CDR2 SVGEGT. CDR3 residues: CASSYLFGRATLVGQETQYF. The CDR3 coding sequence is TGTGCCAGCAGTTACTTGTTCGGCAGGGCAACCCTGGTGGGACAAGAGACCCAGTACTTC.

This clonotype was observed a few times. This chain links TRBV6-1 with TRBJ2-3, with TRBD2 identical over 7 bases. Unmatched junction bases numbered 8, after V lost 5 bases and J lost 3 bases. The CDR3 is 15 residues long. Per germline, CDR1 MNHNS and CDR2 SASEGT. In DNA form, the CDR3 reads TGTGCCAGCAGTAATCCGGGAGGCGGTACAGATACGCAGTATTTT. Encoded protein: CASSNPGGGTDTQYF.

CDR3 region: CASAASGVSGGDQYF. The CDR3 DNA reads as TGTGCCAGCGCGGCGAGCGGGGTCTCCGGGGGGGACCAGTACTTC. The rearrangement uses TRBV25-1 and TRBJ2-5; 8 bases are a match to TRBD2. J gave up 10 bases and V 8 bases, and 18 bases lay outside the gene matches. CDR3 length equals 15 residues. The V gene's germline CDR1 is MGHDK and CDR2 SYGVNS.

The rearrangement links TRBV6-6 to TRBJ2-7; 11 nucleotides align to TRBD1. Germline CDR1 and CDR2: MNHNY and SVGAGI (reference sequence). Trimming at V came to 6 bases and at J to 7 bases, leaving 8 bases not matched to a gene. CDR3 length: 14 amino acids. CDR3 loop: CASRDRGLFDEQYF. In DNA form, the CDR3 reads TGTGCCAGCAGGGACAGGGGGCTTTTCGATGAGCAGTACTTC.

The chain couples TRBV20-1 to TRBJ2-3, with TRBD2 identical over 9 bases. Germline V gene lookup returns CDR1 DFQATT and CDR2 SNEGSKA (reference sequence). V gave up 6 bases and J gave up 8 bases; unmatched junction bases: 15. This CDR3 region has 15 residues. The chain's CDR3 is CSAKVAGGPGGTQYF. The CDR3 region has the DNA TGCAGTGCAAAGGTCGCGGGGGGGCCGGGGGGTACGCAGTATTTT.

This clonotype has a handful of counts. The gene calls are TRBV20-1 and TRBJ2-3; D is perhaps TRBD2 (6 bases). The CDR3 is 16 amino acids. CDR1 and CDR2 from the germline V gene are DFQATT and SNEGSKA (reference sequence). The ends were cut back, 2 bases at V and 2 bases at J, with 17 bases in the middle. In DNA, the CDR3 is TGCAGTGCTAGACCAGCGGGCGGCATTACCACAGATACGCAGTATTTT. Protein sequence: CSARPAGGITTDTQYF.

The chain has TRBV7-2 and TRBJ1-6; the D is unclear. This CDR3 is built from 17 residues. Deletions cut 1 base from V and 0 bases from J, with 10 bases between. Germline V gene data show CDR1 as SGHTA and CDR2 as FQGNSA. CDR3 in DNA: TGTGCCAGCAGCTTAGATTTCAGAAACTCCTATAATTCACCCCTCCACTTT. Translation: CASSLDFRNSYNSPLHF.